These 31 T cell receptor beta chains were all obtained from the same sample, sequenced in a study of cytomegalovirus exposure and HLA in healthy donors. The PCR ran on 60 Vbeta and 13 Jbeta primers. TCRdb's table, derived via immunoSEQ multiplex PCR, lists solely in-frame clones and lacks some. The sample includes 150,000 to 200,000 clones, around four fifths of them seen just once. Sequencing input: PBMCs. The receptors stem from a man between 18 and 35 years old in good health and CMV-seropositive.

The chain recombines TRBV10-3 with TRBJ1-5; possibly TRBD1 for D (5 bases). This CDR3 contains 13 residues. V lost 4 bases, J lost 7 bases, and 11 bases lay in between. In germline, CDR1 is ENHRY, CDR2 SYGVKD. In nucleotides, the CDR3 is TGTGCCATCAGTGCCGACAGTTACCAGCCCCAGCATTTT. Its translation: CAISADSYQPQHF.

DNA of the CDR3: TGTGCCAGCAGTTACTCCACCCCAGACTACGAGCAGTACTTC. This encodes CASSYSTPDYEQYF. This rearrangement joins TRBV6-6 to TRBJ2-5, with D unresolved. TRBJ2-7 explains the end of the DNA better; the J call may be wrong. CDR1 and CDR2 from the germline V gene are MNHNY and SVGAGI (reference sequence). The CDR3 is 14 residues long.

This clone has only one observation. The chain combines TRBV5-6 with TRBJ1-2; 8 positions agree with TRBD1. The CDR3 sequence is 15 residues long. Germline lookup yields CDR1 SGHDT and CDR2 YYEEEE. The V and J ends lost 0 bases and 6 bases, in that order; junction bases with no gene match: 7. CDR3 sequence: CASSLAGTGRDGYTF. CDR3 DNA sequence: TGTGCCAGCAGCTTGGCCGGGACAGGAAGGGATGGCTACACCTTC.

This clone was detected once. The chain is built from TRBV27 and TRBJ1-1, with TRBD1 as a possible D gene (5 bases). The V end lost 5 bases, the J end lost 4 bases, and 17 bases lay between the germline ends. The CDR3 length is 15 residues. Germline lookup yields CDR1 MNHEY and CDR2 SMNVEV (reference sequence). Here the CDR3 DNA reads TGTGCCAGCAGTCTGTCTGGGGGAGGTGGCACTGAAGCTTTCTTT. It codes for CASSLSGGGGTEAFF.

This rearrangement joins TRBV6-5 to TRBJ1-1; TRBD1 is a possible D gene (5 bases). The germline V gene has CDR1 MNHEY and CDR2 SVGAGI. The CDR3 extends over 16 amino acids. Trimming left V 0 bases short and J 1 base short, with 12 bases between. CDR3 loop: CASSYSQGSGNTEAFF. The CDR3 coding sequence is TGTGCCAGCAGTTACTCGCAGGGTTCGGGGAACACTGAAGCTTTCTTT.

The V and J genes are TRBV7-9 and TRBJ1-2, with D maybe TRBD1 (6 bases). Germline CDR1 and CDR2: SEHNR and FQNEAQ (reference sequence). Trimming took off 1 base at V and 6 bases at J, with 12 bases between the two ends. The CDR3 is 14 residues long. DNA for the CDR3: TGTGCCAGCAGCTTAGGTCAGGGGTCGGATGGCTACACCTTC. Its protein product is CASSLGQGSDGYTF. Full variable domain (outside the CDR3, taken from reference TRBV7-9 and TRBJ1-2): DTGVSQNPRHKITKRGQNVTFRCDPISEHNRLYWYRQTLGQGPEFLTYFQNEAQLEKSRLLSDRFSAERPKGSFSTLEIQRTEQGDSAMYLCASSLGQGSDGYTFGSGTRLTVV.

The CDR3 here is CASSRGQESTDTQYF. The CDR3 nucleotides read TGTGCCAGCAGTCGGGGACAGGAAAGCACAGATACGCAGTATTTT. V gene TRBV5-4 combines with J gene TRBJ2-3; TRBD1 matches 8 bases. The V gene's germline CDR1 is SGHNT and CDR2 YYREEE (reference sequence). J gave up 0 bases and V 5 bases, and 5 bases lay outside the gene matches. This CDR3 has 15 amino acids.

The gene calls are TRBV5-1 and TRBJ1-3, with a tentative D call TRBD1 (5 bases). The CDR3 sequence is 16 residues long. Between the trimmed V and J ends, which lost 1 base and 0 bases, there was a span of 11 bases. The germline V gene encodes CDR1 SGHRS and CDR2 YFSETQ. DNA for the CDR3: TGCGCCAGCAGCTTGCGATGGGGGGACTCTGGAAACACCATATATTTT. Translating it yields CASSLRWGDSGNTIYF.

V is TRBV5-1 and J is TRBJ2-5, with D perhaps matching TRBD2 (5 bases). The V and J ends lost 0 bases and 4 bases respectively, with 13 bases between them. This CDR3 comprises 15 residues. Germline lookup yields CDR1 SGHRS and CDR2 YFSETQ. CDR3: CASSLVRGRGETQYF. The CDR3 bases are TGCGCCAGCAGCTTGGTCCGCGGGCGAGGAGAGACCCAGTACTTC. Variable domain in full (rest from reference TRBV5-1 and TRBJ2-5): KAGVTQTPRYLIKTRGQQVTLSCSPISGHRSVSWYQQTPGQGLQFLFEYFSETQRNKGNFPGRFSGRQFSNSRSEMNVSTLELGDSALYLCASSLVRGRGETQYFGPGTRLLVL.

The CDR3 loop reads CSVVTGVITEAFF. CDR3 sequence (DNA): TGCAGCGTTGTTACGGGGGTTATCACTGAAGCTTTCTTT. V usage is TRBV29-1 and J usage is TRBJ1-1, with D perhaps matching TRBD1 (5 bases). Deletions cut 4 bases from V and 4 bases from J, with 13 bases between. The germline V gene encodes CDR1 SQVTM and CDR2 ANQGSEA. This CDR3 is built from 13 residues.

The V gene is TRBV5-5, the J gene TRBJ1-4; D gene uncertain. This CDR3 is built from 14 residues. Per the germline V gene, CDR1 is SGHKS and CDR2 is YYEKEE (reference sequence). Trimming stripped 3 bases from V and 0 bases from J, with 6 bases between. As DNA, the CDR3 is TGTGCCAGCAGCTGGGAGGCAACTAATGAAAAACTGTTTTTT. Protein: CASSWEATNEKLFF.

V usage is TRBV7-2 and J usage is TRBJ2-3; perhaps TRBD1 as D (7 bases). Trimming took off 1 base at V and 2 bases at J, with 10 bases between the two ends. Germline-derived CDR1 and CDR2 are SGHTA and FQGNSA. The CDR3 runs 15 residues. CDR3 protein: CASSLGGTVTDTQYF. Here the CDR3 DNA reads TGTGCCAGCAGCTTAGGCGGGACAGTCACAGATACGCAGTATTTT.

The rearrangement joins TRBV11-2 to TRBJ1-1, with D maybe TRBD1 (5 bases). CDR3 size: 14 residues. Germline V gives CDR1 SGHAT, CDR2 FQNNGV. V was cut by 2 bases and J by 1 base, with 8 bases left in between. Here the CDR3 reads CASSLQGANTEAFF. The DNA for the CDR3 is TGTGCCAGCAGCTTACAGGGTGCGAACACTGAAGCTTTCTTT. The whole variable domain, filled in from reference TRBV11-2 and TRBJ1-1, reads EAGVAQSPRYKIIEKRQSVAFWCNPISGHATLYWYQQILGQGPKLLIQFQNNGVVDDSQLPKDRFSAERLKGVDSTLKIQPAKLEDSAVYLCASSLQGANTEAFFGQGTRLTVV.

This chain joins TRBV28 and TRBJ2-5; possibly TRBD2 for D (6 bases). Germline assignment: CDR1 MDHEN and CDR2 SYDVKM. This CDR3 spans 17 amino acids. V lost 6 bases to trimming and J lost 2 bases, with 22 bases between them. CDR3 nucleotides: TGTGCCAGCAGCCCAAGTGGCGGGGATGACGTACAAGAGACCCAGTACTTC. Translation gives CASSPSGGDDVQETQYF. The full variable domain, in which reference TRBV28 and TRBJ2-5 provide the parts outside the CDR3, is DVKVTQSSRYLVKRTGEKVFLECVQDMDHENMFWYRQDPGLGLRLIYFSYDVKMKEKGDIPEGYSVSREKKERFSLILESASTNQTSMYLCASSPSGGDDVQETQYFGPGTRLLVL.

This clone was counted only a few times. The genes are TRBV5-6 and TRBJ1-1; D might be TRBD1 (5 bases). V lost 0 bases, J lost 7 bases, and 13 bases lay in between. The CDR3 extends over 14 amino acids. Per germline, CDR1 SGHDT and CDR2 YYEEEE. CDR3 amino acids: CASSLVSGHLEAFF. The CDR3 DNA is TGTGCCAGCAGCTTGGTATCCGGACACCTTGAAGCTTTCTTT.

The V call is TRBV13, the J call TRBJ2-3; D is undetermined. The CDR3 is made up of 13 amino acids. With 5 bases removed from V and 0 bases from J, the gap between germline ends came to 6 bases. Germline V gene data show CDR1 as PRHDT and CDR2 as FYEKMQ (reference sequence). CDR3 loop: CASSATSTDTQYF. The CDR3 nucleotides read TGTGCCAGCAGCGCAACTAGCACAGATACGCAGTATTTT.

This clone showed up just a few times. The chain joins TRBV5-1 to TRBJ2-7; 9 bases agree with TRBD1. CDR1 and CDR2 from the germline V gene are SGHRS and YFSETQ. V lost 4 bases, J lost 5 bases, and 7 bases stayed unmatched. The CDR3 spans 14 residues. DNA for the CDR3: TGCGCCAGCAGCACCGGGACAGGGATCGACGAGCAGTACTTC. Translation gives CASSTGTGIDEQYF.

J is TRBJ2-5 and V is TRBV6-5, with 7 bases fitting TRBD1. The CDR3 totals 14 residues. J was trimmed by 5 bases and V by 1 base; bases with no gene match: 4. Per the germline V gene, CDR1 is MNHEY and CDR2 is SVGAGI. CDR3 nucleotide sequence: TGTGCCAGCAGTTACTTGGGACAGTTGGAGACCCAGTACTTC. This gives the protein CASSYLGQLETQYF.

The J gene is TRBJ1-2, the V gene TRBV7-9; 8 bases are a match to TRBD1. CDR1 and CDR2 from the germline V gene are SEHNR and FQNEAQ (reference sequence). V was pared by 5 bases and J by 5 bases, with 4 bases of the junction left unmatched. CDR3 length: 13 amino acids. CDR3 in amino acids: CASSRTGGYGYTF. The CDR3 DNA follows: TGTGCCAGCAGCCGTACAGGGGGATATGGCTACACCTTC. The whole variable domain, filled in from reference TRBV7-9 and TRBJ1-2, reads DTGVSQNPRHKITKRGQNVTFRCDPISEHNRLYWYRQTLGQGPEFLTYFQNEAQLEKSRLLSDRFSAERPKGSFSTLEIQRTEQGDSAMYLCASSRTGGYGYTFGSGTRLTVV.

This sequence joins TRBV6-4 and TRBJ2-7; possibly TRBD2 for D (5 bases). V was shortened by 6 bases and J by 7 bases, with 19 bases between the two germline ends. The CDR3 runs 14 residues. The germline V gene has CDR1 MRHNA and CDR2 SNTAGT. CDR3 sequence (DNA): TGTGCCAGCAGCGCGGGCGCCGAAGCTGGGGAGCAGTACTTC. Its translation is CASSAGAEAGEQYF.

This clone was recorded a few times. V is TRBV30 and J is TRBJ2-7; the D is unclear. V lost 2 bases and J lost 1, with 6 bases in between. The CDR3 has 12 amino acids. CDR1 and CDR2 from the germline V gene are GTSNPN and SVGIG (reference sequence). CDR3 bases: TGTGCCTGGAGTATACATTCCTACGAGCAGTACTTC. Protein: CAWSIHSYEQYF.

The chain couples TRBV7-9 to TRBJ2-1; perhaps TRBD1 as D (6 bases). The germline V gene has CDR1 SEHNR and CDR2 FQNEAQ (reference sequence). Trimming pared 3 bases from V and 8 bases from J, leaving 14 bases between. The CDR3 is made up of 14 amino acids. For the CDR3, the DNA is TGTGCCAGCAGCTTTGGGCAGGGGATCGATGAGCAGTTCTTC. The encoded protein is CASSFGQGIDEQFF.

The chain uses TRBV9 and TRBJ2-1; 9 nucleotides agree with TRBD2. Looked up from germline, CDR1 is SGDLS and CDR2 is YYNGEE. CDR3 length equals 16 residues. The trim removed 7 bases at V and 0 bases at J, leaving 8 bases unmatched. The chain's CDR3 is CASSFSGSSSYNEQFF. The CDR3 DNA sequence: TGTGCCAGCTCTTTTAGCGGGAGTAGCTCCTACAATGAGCAGTTCTTC. Drawing the rest from reference TRBV9 and TRBJ2-1, the complete variable domain is DSGVTQTPKHLITATGQRVTLRCSPRSGDLSVYWYQQSLDQGLQFLIQYYNGEERAKGNILERFSAQQFPDLHSELNLSSLELGDSALYFCASSFSGSSSYNEQFFGPGTRLTVL.

The rearrangement joins TRBV27 to TRBJ1-3, with D possibly TRBD1 on 6 matching bases. Trimming took off 6 bases at V and 2 bases at J, with 17 bases between the two ends. CDR1 is MNHEY, CDR2 SMNVEV, per germline (reference sequence). The CDR3 sequence is 16 residues long. CDR3 protein: CASRGRGGGAGNTIYF. For the CDR3, the DNA is TGTGCCAGCAGGGGACGGGGGGGCGGGGCTGGAAACACCATATATTTT.

The rearrangement uses TRBV18 and TRBJ1-5; D not certain. The V end was cut by 6 bases, the J end by 9 bases, with 21 bases between. CDR3 size: 15 residues. CDR1 is KGHSH, CDR2 LQKENI, per germline. CDR3: CASSPMGRDLRPQHF. CDR3 DNA sequence: TGTGCCAGCTCCCCCATGGGGAGAGACTTAAGGCCCCAGCATTTT.

The chain carries TRBV28 and TRBJ1-2; 7 nucleotides line up with TRBD1. The CDR3 covers 13 residues. J lost 6 bases, V lost 5 bases, and 6 bases had no gene match. The germline V gene encodes CDR1 MDHEN and CDR2 SYDVKM. Here the CDR3 DNA reads TGTGCCAGCAGTCCCGGGACAGAGGATGGCTACACCTTC. This encodes CASSPGTEDGYTF.

The V call is TRBV30, the J call TRBJ1-2, with D possibly TRBD1 on 6 matching bases. V was clipped by 1 base and J by 5 bases, with 11 bases between them. The CDR3 covers 13 residues. Germline CDR1 GTSNPN, CDR2 SVGIG (reference sequence). CDR3 coding DNA: TGTGCCTGGAGTGACAGGGAACTTTATGGCTACACCTTC. The encoded protein is CAWSDRELYGYTF.

The genes are TRBV29-1 and TRBJ2-7, with no clear D. The length of the CDR3 is 12 residues. V was shortened by 4 bases and J by 0 bases, with 7 bases between the two germline ends. The V gene's germline CDR1 is SQVTM and CDR2 ANQGSEA. CDR3 sequence: CSVGPSSYEQYF. In DNA, the CDR3 is TGCAGCGTTGGACCTAGCTCCTACGAGCAGTACTTC.

In the case of this clone: The germline gene is not matched at one end of the junction; a read error may be the cause. The genes are TRBV29-1 and TRBJ1-5, with TRBD1 matching over 7 bases. CDR3 length: 16 amino acids. Germline-derived CDR1 and CDR2 are SQVTM and ANQGSEA. The CDR3 DNA follows: TGCAGCGTAAAAACTGGGACAGAATTTAGCGATCAGCCCCAGCATTTT. Residues: CSVKTGTEFSDQPQHF.

The V call is TRBV7-2, the J call TRBJ1-1; 9 bases are shared with TRBD1. CDR1 is SGHTA, CDR2 FQGNSA, per germline. There are 15 residues in the CDR3. V lost 6 bases and J lost 5; bases outside the gene matches: 10. The CDR3 DNA reads as TGTGCCAGCAGGGCGGGGGGACAGGGTGGGACTGAAGCTTTCTTT. This codes for CASRAGGQGGTEAFF.

J is TRBJ2-7 and V is TRBV21-1; the D call of TRBD1 is as the table states it, not checked on the DNA. TRBV21-1 is annotated as a pseudogene. The CDR3 has 17 residues. For the CDR3, the DNA is TGTGCCAGCAGCAGGCGGACAGGGGGATCCACGGACTACGAGCAGTACTTC. Translated: CASSRRTGGSTDYEQYF.